One sample yielded the 19 T cell receptor beta chains listed below, sequenced in a study of T cells in localized non-small cell lung cancer. This table comes from immunoSEQ multiplex PCR, and its TCRdb copy is limited to in-frame clones, with some not included. The top ten hold about 2.9% of the sample, which has 14,000 or so clones, around 90% seen once. The sequenced sample was peripheral blood mononuclear cells, obtained before any cancer treatment. Receptors were obtained from a man aged 40-75 years with stage III lung adenocarcinoma.

This rearrangement joins TRBV19 to TRBJ2-2; D is unclear. Germline V gene data show CDR1 as LNHDA and CDR2 as SQIVND (reference sequence). This CDR3 contains 14 residues. The V end lost 2 bases, the J end lost 1 base, and 5 bases lay between the germline ends. In DNA, the CDR3 is TGTGCCAGTAGTATAAGAGAGAACACCGGGGAGCTGTTTTTT. Its protein product is CASSIRENTGELFF.

The V call is TRBV19, the J call TRBJ1-4, with 10 bases that match TRBD1. The ends lost 8 bases at V and 8 bases at J; junction bases unmatched: 8. The V gene's germline CDR1 is LNHDA and CDR2 SQIVND (reference sequence). The CDR3 has 14 residues. CDR3 region: CASGGTGDWEKLFF. CDR3 DNA: TGTGCCAGTGGTGGGACAGGGGATTGGGAAAAACTGTTTTTT.

The chain employs TRBV18 and TRBJ2-3; either TRBD1 or TRBD2 may fit D (5 bases each). Germline V gene data show CDR1 as KGHSH and CDR2 as LQKENI. The CDR3 covers 17 residues. Trimming stripped 0 bases from V and 4 bases from J, with 17 bases between. The CDR3 protein is CASSPPGTEVRADTQYF. CDR3 in DNA: TGTGCCAGCTCACCACCGGGGACGGAGGTTAGGGCAGATACGCAGTATTTT. Drawing the rest from reference TRBV18 and TRBJ2-3, the complete variable domain is NAGVMQNPRHLVRRRGQEARLRCSPMKGHSHVYWYRQLPEEGLKFMVYLQKENIIDESGMPKERFSAEFPKEGPSILRIQQVVRGDSAAYFCASSPPGTEVRADTQYFGPGTRLTVL.

This chain uses TRBV25-1 with TRBJ1-2; the match to TRBD1 covers 11 bases. The V segment lost 0 bases and the J segment 7 bases; nucleotides outside the gene matches: 13. The CDR3 runs to 18 residues. Germline lookup yields CDR1 MGHDK and CDR2 SYGVNS. The CDR3 coding sequence is TGTGCCAGCAGTGAATATCTTGTCGGTTTTGGGACAGGGGGTGGCTACACCTTC. It encodes CASSEYLVGFGTGGGYTF.

This sequence joins TRBV18 and TRBJ2-1, with D possibly matching TRBD2 (6 bases). Germline V lookup: CDR1 KGHSH, CDR2 LQKENI. The germline V and J ends were trimmed by 0 bases and 2 bases, with 11 bases remaining between them. The CDR3 loop spans 16 amino acids. DNA of the CDR3: TGTGCCAGCTCACCACCGGCGGGAATGCCCTACAATGAGCAGTTCTTC. This sequence encodes CASSPPAGMPYNEQFF.

V is TRBV7-9 and J is TRBJ2-1; D unclear. The CDR3 contains 15 residues. The germline V gene encodes CDR1 SEHNR and CDR2 FQNEAQ (reference sequence). V lost 2 bases, J lost 4 bases, and 12 bases lay in between. In DNA, the CDR3 is TGTGCCAGCAGCTTATCTCAGCTAAGTTACAATGAGCAGTTCTTC. Translated: CASSLSQLSYNEQFF.

The J gene is TRBJ2-3, the V gene TRBV4-1; D ambiguous. V gave up 0 bases and J gave up 1 base, with 11 bases separating them. This CDR3 has 16 amino acids. In germline, CDR1 is MGHRA, CDR2 YSYEKL. Here the CDR3 DNA reads TGCGCCAGCAGCCAAGACGGCAGGTTAGGCACAGATACGCAGTATTTT. Amino acid sequence: CASSQDGRLGTDTQYF.

The V and J genes are TRBV19 and TRBJ2-3, with 9 bases aligning to TRBD2. Unmatched junction bases numbered 5, after V lost 4 bases and J lost 3 bases. Germline V gives CDR1 LNHDA, CDR2 SQIVND (reference sequence). The CDR3 spans 15 residues. In DNA, the CDR3 is TGTGCCAGTAGTACGGGACTAGCAGCGACAGATACGCAGTATTTT. This encodes CASSTGLAATDTQYF.

The chain uses TRBV5-1 and TRBJ2-6; no clear D. Germline-derived CDR1 and CDR2 are SGHRS and YFSETQ. Trimming left V 6 bases short and J 3 bases short, with 10 bases between. The CDR3 runs to 14 residues. The CDR3 here is CASKTTGGANVLTF. Written as DNA, the CDR3 is TGCGCCAGCAAAACGACTGGTGGGGCCAACGTCCTGACTTTC.

The sample holds one count of this clone. The junction shows a germline mismatch at one end, possibly a read error. Within the sample, other DNA sequences also encode this same CDR3. This chain connects TRBV4-1 to TRBJ2-7; unclear D gene. Germline V gene sequence: CDR1 MGHRA, CDR2 YSYEKL. The CDR3 contains 14 residues. The CDR3 DNA reads TGCGCCAGCAGCCAAGATCAGTACGGCTACGAGCAATACTTC. It specifies CASSQDQYGYEQYF.

The genes are TRBV11-2 and TRBJ2-1; D could derive from TRBD1 or TRBD2 (5 bases each). Trimming pared 4 bases from V and 2 bases from J, leaving 12 bases between. Germline V gene sequence: CDR1 SGHAT, CDR2 FQNNGV. The length of the CDR3 is 15 residues. CDR3 nucleotide sequence: TGTGCCAGCAGCTCTCCCGGGGCCCCCTACAATGAGCAGTTCTTC. It translates to CASSSPGAPYNEQFF. Filled out from reference TRBV11-2 and TRBJ2-1, the complete variable domain reads EAGVAQSPRYKIIEKRQSVAFWCNPISGHATLYWYQQILGQGPKLLIQFQNNGVVDDSQLPKDRFSAERLKGVDSTLKIQPAKLEDSAVYLCASSSPGAPYNEQFFGPGTRLTVL.

The table lists this clone with a few counts. The chain recombines TRBV6-5 with TRBJ2-7; 15 bases align to TRBD2. In germline, CDR1 is MNHEY, CDR2 SVGAGI. CDR3 length: 16 amino acids. Trimming at V came to 4 bases and at J to 9 bases, leaving 10 bases not matched to a gene. CDR3 DNA sequence: TGTGCCAGCAGTTTCTTTGAGGGACTAGCGGGAGGAGGGCAGTACTTC. This translates into CASSFFEGLAGGGQYF.

The rearrangement joins TRBV28 to TRBJ2-1; 13 bases are shared with TRBD2. The CDR3 extends over 15 amino acids. Germline V CDR1 and CDR2: MDHEN, SYDVKM. The V and J ends lost 7 bases and 8 bases, in that order; junction bases with no gene match: 8. As DNA, the CDR3 is TGTGCCAGCACCACGGGACTAGCGGGACGCGATGAGCAGTTCTTC. As protein: CASTTGLAGRDEQFF.

This CDR3 is CASSIRTSGRDVSYEQYF. The CDR3 nucleotides are TGTGCCAGCAGCATCCGGACTAGCGGGAGAGATGTCTCCTACGAGCAGTACTTC. The chain carries TRBV21-1 and TRBJ2-7; the D call TRBD2 from the table was never checked on the DNA. TRBV21-1 is termed a pseudogene. This CDR3 contains 18 residues.

V gene TRBV27 combines with J gene TRBJ2-6; weak D call: TRBD1 (5 bases). Germline CDR1 reads MNHEY; CDR2 reads SMNVEV (reference sequence). This CDR3 spans 18 amino acids. The V end lost 0 bases, the J end lost 0 bases, and 12 bases lay between the germline ends. The CDR3 nucleotides are TGTGCCAGCAGTTTATCGCGGACACGAACCTCTGGGGCCAACGTCCTGACTTTC. Its translation is CASSLSRTRTSGANVLTF.

The V gene is TRBV5-4, the J gene TRBJ2-1; maybe TRBD1 (5 bases). Trimming removed 3 bases from V and 5 bases from J, with 15 bases in between. The CDR3 length is 15 residues. Germline V CDR1 and CDR2: SGHNT, YYREEE (reference sequence). CDR3 loop: CASSSQGRVDNEQFF. CDR3 coding DNA: TGTGCCAGCAGCTCCCAGGGTCGGGTGGACAATGAGCAGTTCTTC.

V gene TRBV2 combines with J gene TRBJ1-5; tentatively, D is TRBD1 (6 bases). CDR1 is SNHLY, CDR2 FYNNEI, per germline. V lost 4 bases and J 6 bases, leaving 10 bases between the germline ends. There are 13 residues in the CDR3. CDR3 in amino acids: CASSAGVGQPQHF. The DNA for the CDR3 is TGTGCCAGCAGTGCAGGGGTCGGTCAGCCCCAGCATTTT.

This clone was observed once. The chain carries TRBV10-2 and TRBJ2-6; 8 nucleotides agree with TRBD1. The CDR3 is 16 residues long. Looked up from germline, CDR1 is WSHSY and CDR2 is SAAADI. V was clipped by 10 bases and J by 0 bases; unmatched bases: 8. The CDR3 coding sequence is TGCGCCACCCGGACAGGGAATCCCTCTGGGGCCAACGTCCTGACTTTC. Translated, it gives CATRTGNPSGANVLTF.

This sequence joins TRBV28 and TRBJ1-4; TRBD1 matches at 7 bases. Germline V gene sequence: CDR1 MDHEN, CDR2 SYDVKM. CDR3 size: 14 residues. The trim removed 10 bases at V and 5 bases at J, leaving 10 bases unmatched. The CDR3 DNA reads as TGTGCCACCCAACTGGGACAGCTGAATGAAAAACTGTTTTTT. Encoded protein: CATQLGQLNEKLFF.